This T cell receptor beta chain derives from a study of blood T cell repertoires in COVID-19. This clone was recorded only once. V lost 7 bases and J 0 bases, leaving 13 bases between the germline ends. Germline V gene sequence: CDR1 SQVTM, CDR2 ANQGSEA. CDR3 length: 14 amino acids. Produced via immunoSEQ multiplex PCR; TCRdb's table is partial and in-frame only. The sample has around 140,000 clones, over 80% seen once; the top ten hold roughly a tenth. The chain combines TRBV29-1 with TRBJ2-1, with D uncertain. The TCR was taken from a man between 60 and 75 years old with active or convalescent COVID-19. The sample was peripheral blood. CDR3 residues: CSAVDIVSYNEQFF. The CDR3 nucleotides are TGCAGCGCCGTAGACATTGTCTCCTACAATGAGCAGTTCTTC.